Listed below are T cell receptor beta chains from one sample, sequenced in a study of blood T cell repertoires in COVID-19. Sequencing was performed with immunoSEQ multiplex PCR; in TCRdb, only in-frame clones are kept and a portion is missing. In the table there are under 250,000 clones, about 90% of which are singletons. Sequenced material: PBMCs or T cells enriched from blood (not recorded which). Source of these receptors: a woman aged 25 to 39 with acute COVID-19. Both conserved end residues are part of each CDR3.

16,TRBV7-9,TRBJ2-7,CASSLVGLAGGYEQYF
14,TRBV4-1,TRBJ2-1,CASSRRSSYNEQFF
14,TRBV5-1,TRBJ1-1,CASSTGTLNTEAFF
15,TRBV29-1,TRBJ2-3,CSVGPGTSGADTQYF
13,TRBV2,TRBJ1-1,CASGNTGATEAFF
14,TRBV7-9,TRBJ2-7,CASSLEVGDYEQYF
14,TRBV5-8,TRBJ2-7,CASSPDRFSYEQYF
14,TRBV9,TRBJ2-7,CASSPYGTSYEQYF
13,TRBV2,TRBJ1-2,CASRPTGMGGYTF
13,TRBV6-5,TRBJ1-1,CASRDSPNTEAFF
13,TRBV7-3,TRBJ2-1,CASSLQGNNEQFF
14,TRBV9,TRBJ1-6,CASSVGQGFSPLHF
17,TRBV7-3,TRBJ2-1,CASSLNPPGKGYNEQFF
15,TRBV2,TRBJ2-5,CASKSEGPRAKTQYF
15,TRBV5-1,TRBJ2-2,CASSLQQGDTGELFF
15,TRBV4-1,TRBJ1-5,CASSRTQTDNQPQHF
17,TRBV10-3,TRBJ1-6,CAISESQDRGSDSPLHF
14,TRBV5-1,TRBJ1-6,CASSTTGYNSPLHF
13,TRBV28,TRBJ1-1,CASSHQGNTEAFF
15,TRBV25-1,TRBJ2-5,CASSPLAGKAETQYF
14,TRBV25-1,TRBJ1-5,CASSEFSSNQPQHF
14,TRBV11-2,TRBJ2-7,CASLKTSGAYEQYF
13,TRBV18,TRBJ2-5,CASSRQGAETQYF
14,TRBV6-5,TRBJ1-6,CATKGQGNNSPLHF
14,TRBV10-3,TRBJ1-5,CAISEQGGNQPQHF
13,TRBV11-2,TRBJ2-1,CATRYRGGNEQFF
13,TRBV6-5,TRBJ1-6,CASEGVFNSPLHF
13,TRBV29-1,TRBJ2-7,CSATGGEGYEQYF
14,TRBV3-1/TRBV3-2,TRBJ2-7,CASSVQGSSYEQYF
14,TRBV24-1,TRBJ2-5,CATSDPRDQETQYF
11,TRBV7-9,TRBJ1-1,CASSAPGEAFF
16,TRBV6-4,TRBJ2-2,CASSRLAGSNTGELFF
13,TRBV12-3/TRBV12-4,TRBJ1-2,CASSSETVYGYTF
15,TRBV4-2,TRBJ2-4,CASSQVGGAKNIQYF
17,TRBV21-1,TRBJ1-6,CASSKDQTGQGNSPLHF
13,TRBV4-1,TRBJ2-3,CASSSGVTDTQYF
16,TRBV6-2/TRBV6-3,TRBJ2-1,CASSWARAGGPNEQFF
14,TRBV9,TRBJ1-5,CASSVGPEEQPQHF
17,TRBV28,TRBJ1-2,CASSSPSSQGAVSGYTF
14,TRBV5-5,TRBJ1-2,CASSPETGPYGYTF
15,TRBV7-2,TRBJ1-4,CASSLRTQTNEKLFF
15,TRBV9,TRBJ2-7,CASSAGQGLSYEQYF
15,TRBV4-3,TRBJ2-1,CASSQVDRLYNEQFF
13,TRBV6-5,TRBJ2-7,CASPGTGTYEQYF
14,TRBV3-1/TRBV3-2,TRBJ1-5,CASSLATQGQPQHF
15,TRBV28,TRBJ2-3,CASSLAGLNTDTQYF
14,TRBV5-6,TRBJ2-7,CASSLGAAYREQYF
11,TRBV7-6,TRBJ2-5,CASSLTGTQYF
14,TRBV10-1,TRBJ1-6,CASRYRGENSPLHF
13,TRBV7-9,TRBJ1-2,CASSTGTGYGYTF
15,TRBV10-3,TRBJ2-3,CAISKLAGGTDTQYF
14,TRBV2,TRBJ1-4,CASSVVRNNEKLFF
14,TRBV11-2,TRBJ2-2,CASSLSGGGGELFF
13,TRBV7-2,TRBJ2-1,CASSFTAYNEQFF
16,TRBV27,TRBJ1-1,CASSLLPGQGYTEAFF
14,TRBV7-2,TRBJ1-2,CASSSVGGGYGYTF
13,TRBV6-5,TRBJ1-1,CASRAAGPTEAFF
13,TRBV7-2,TRBJ2-7,CASSLDSSYEQYF
20,TRBV4-2,TRBJ1-5,CASSHPVGPRASYSNQPQHF